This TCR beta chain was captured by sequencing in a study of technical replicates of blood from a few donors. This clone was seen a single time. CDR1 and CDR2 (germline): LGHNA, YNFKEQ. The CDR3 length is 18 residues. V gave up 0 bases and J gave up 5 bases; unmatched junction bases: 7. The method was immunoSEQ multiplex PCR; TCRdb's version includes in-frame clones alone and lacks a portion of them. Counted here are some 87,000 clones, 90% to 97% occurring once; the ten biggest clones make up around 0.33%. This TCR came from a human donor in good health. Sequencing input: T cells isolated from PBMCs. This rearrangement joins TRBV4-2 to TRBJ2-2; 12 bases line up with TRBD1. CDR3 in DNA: TGTGCCAGCAGCCAAGATCGGGGACAGGGGGCGCTGACCGGGGAGCTGTTTTTT. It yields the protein CASSQDRGQGALTGELFF.